This T cell receptor (beta chain) was identified in a study of blood T cell repertoires in COVID-19. In the original processing: Estimates of nucleated cell counts were drawn from the amplification of reference gene primers. Repertoires were generated with immunoSEQ multiplex PCR, while TCRdb's copy carries only in-frame clones and drops some. D and trimming were read from the DNA, whereas the V and J calls and clone size are those reported in that table. The sample consists of approximately 250,000 clones, approximately 89% of them appearing once. Deletions cut 7 bases from V and 7 bases from J, with 16 bases between. The CDR3 consists of 13 residues. Those who participated ranged in age from roughly 18 to 90 years and resided in about 24 US areas.

This TCR came from a woman aged 40 to 50 who had been exposed to COVID-19. The sample was PBMCs or T cells enriched from blood (not recorded which). The chain is built from TRBV12-3 or TRBV12-4 and TRBJ2-5; D unresolved. The CDR3 reads CASTPMSVGTQYF. The CDR3 DNA sequence: TGTGCCAGCACCCCAATGAGCGTTGGGACCCAGTACTTC.